This is a list of T cell receptor beta chains from one sample in a study of blood T cell repertoires in COVID-19. Using immunoSEQ multiplex PCR, the repertoire was profiled, and TCRdb retains in-frame clones only, with some absent. In the table there are around 180,000 clones, about 81% of which are singletons. Sequencing input: peripheral blood. The receptors shown here come from a woman over 75 with COVID-19, enrolled during active disease. The CDR3 runs from the conserved cysteine through the conserved F or W. A D gene is named only where the DNA matches it firmly. Clone size is given for some rows only: seen once, a few or many times, or a class if the clone is expanded.

size	V	J	D	CDR3	DNA
once	TRBV29-1	TRBJ2-7	TRBD2	CSASRPGGSSYEQYF	TGCAGCGCCTCTCGTCCGGGGGGGAGCTCCTACGAGCAGTACTTC
once	TRBV19	TRBJ1-2	.	CASSRPTGPNYGYTF	TGTGCCAGTAGTAGACCGACAGGCCCTAACTATGGCTACACCTTC
.	TRBV7-9	TRBJ2-7	TRBD1	CASSPGSWAGGSGEQYF	TGTGCCAGCAGCCCCGGCTCATGGGCAGGGGGTTCGGGCGAGCAGTACTTC
.	TRBV15	TRBJ2-5	.	CAVSTARETQYF	TGTGCGGTCAGTACGGCGCGGGAGACCCAGTACTTC
.	TRBV19	TRBJ1-3	.	CASHRESVGNTIYF	TGTGCCTCCCACAGGGAGTCCGTAGGAAACACCATATATTTT
.	TRBV7-9	TRBJ1-4	TRBD1	CASSPLWTGPNEKLFF	TGTGCCAGCAGCCCACTGTGGACAGGGCCAAATGAAAAACTGTTTTTT
.	TRBV7-2	TRBJ2-5	TRBD1	CASSRTGRETQYF	TGTGCCAGCAGCCGGACAGGGAGGGAGACCCAGTACTTC
.	TRBV19	TRBJ2-1	TRBD1	CASSGQGAYNEQFF	TGTGCCAGTAGTGGGCAGGGGGCCTACAATGAGCAGTTCTTC
.	TRBV9	TRBJ2-1	TRBD1	CASIPWTGGGNEQFF	TGTGCCAGCATCCCTTGGACAGGGGGGGGCAATGAGCAGTTCTTC
.	TRBV7-9	TRBJ1-5	TRBD1	CASSLAQGVTEQPQHF	TGTGCCAGCAGCTTAGCGCAGGGGGTAACAGAGCAGCCCCAGCATTTT
.	TRBV5-1	TRBJ1-1	.	CASSRGISNTEAFF	TGCGCCAGCAGTAGAGGGATTTCAAACACTGAAGCTTTCTTT
few	TRBV5-4	TRBJ2-1	.	CASSLIQQDREQFF	TGTGCCAGCAGCCTAATCCAACAGGATCGGGAGCAGTTCTTC
.	TRBV11-2	TRBJ2-7	TRBD2	CASSFPTSGTYEQYF	TGTGCCAGCAGCTTTCCGACTAGCGGGACCTACGAGCAGTACTTC
.	TRBV27	TRBJ2-7	TRBD1	CASSLWSQGASYEQYF	TGTGCCAGCAGTTTATGGAGTCAGGGGGCCTCCTACGAGCAGTACTTC
.	TRBV29-1	TRBJ1-5	.	CSVGGGNQPQHF	TGCAGCGTAGGGGGGGGGAATCAGCCCCAGCATTTT
.	TRBV6-4	TRBJ2-7	TRBD2	CASSEQTSGGDFSYEQYF	TGTGCCAGCAGTGAGCAGACTAGCGGGGGGGATTTCTCCTACGAGCAGTACTTC
.	TRBV5-1	TRBJ2-7	TRBD1	CASSLYRGDEQYF	TGCGCCAGCAGCTTATACAGGGGTGACGAGCAGTACTTC
.	TRBV7-6	TRBJ2-2	.	CASSLGQGGITGELFF	TGTGCCAGCAGCTTAGGCCAGGGGGGAATAACCGGGGAGCTGTTTTTT
many	TRBV3-1/TRBV3-2	TRBJ2-5	TRBD2	CASSQERTSPEETQYF	TGTGCCAGCAGCCAAGAGCGGACTAGCCCCGAAGAGACCCAGTACTTC
.	TRBV5-1	TRBJ1-1	TRBD1	CASSFGQGNTEAFF	TGCGCCAGCAGCTTTGGACAGGGGAACACTGAAGCTTTCTTT
once	TRBV7-9	TRBJ1-4	TRBD1	CASSLEGQLNEKLFF	TGTGCCAGCAGCTTGGAGGGACAGCTTAATGAAAAACTGTTTTTT
.	TRBV2	TRBJ2-1	TRBD2	CASSNIGTSGGAHEQFF	TGTGCCAGCAGCAACATTGGGACTAGCGGGGGGGCCCATGAGCAGTTCTTC
.	TRBV7-2	TRBJ2-1	TRBD2	CASSLGRGSSYNEQFF	TGTGCCAGCAGCTTAGGGCGGGGGAGCTCCTACAATGAGCAGTTCTTC
.	TRBV4-1	TRBJ2-3	TRBD2	CASSQGSSGGVDTQYF	TGCGCCAGCAGCCAAGGGAGTAGCGGGGGGGTCGATACGCAGTATTTT
few	TRBV6-2/TRBV6-3	TRBJ2-7	.	CASSDILEQYF	TGTGCCAGCAGTGATATACTGGAGCAGTACTTC
.	TRBV6-5	TRBJ2-7	.	CASSRRDSRFYEQYF	TGTGCCAGCAGTCGGCGGGACTCGCGCTTTTACGAGCAGTACTTC
.	TRBV4-3	TRBJ2-2	TRBD2	CASSHSGGRGGGTGELFF	TGCGCCAGCAGCCACTCTGGGGGGAGGGGTGGAGGTACCGGGGAGCTGTTTTTT
.	TRBV5-5	TRBJ2-2	.	CASSSMAGGTGELFF	TGTGCCAGCAGCTCGATGGCGGGCGGGACCGGGGAGCTGTTTTTT
.	TRBV7-6	TRBJ2-3	.	CASSPTLGHADTQYF	TGTGCCAGCAGCCCGACCCTGGGGCACGCAGATACGCAGTATTTT
.	TRBV5-5	TRBJ1-1	TRBD1	CASSPGTGPEAFF	TGTGCCAGCAGCCCCGGGACAGGGCCTGAAGCTTTCTTT
.	TRBV19	TRBJ1-1	TRBD1	CASSIDGTAEAFF	TGTGCCAGTAGTATAGACGGGACAGCTGAAGCTTTCTTT
once	TRBV5-4	TRBJ2-2	TRBD2	CASSRLAGYTGELFF	TGTGCCAGCAGCCGACTAGCGGGGTACACCGGGGAGCTGTTTTTT
.	TRBV3-1/TRBV3-2	TRBJ1-1	TRBD1	CASSQWDRMNTEAFF	TGTGCCAGCAGCCAATGGGACAGGATGAACACTGAAGCTTTCTTT
once	TRBV5-1	TRBJ2-3	.	CASSLGQIGTDTQYF	TGCGCCAGCAGCTTAGGACAGATAGGCACAGATACGCAGTATTTT
.	TRBV6-2/TRBV6-3	TRBJ2-7	TRBD1	CASSYFHGRDRGLEQYF	TGTGCCAGCAGTTACTTCCACGGCCGGGACAGGGGGCTCGAGCAGTACTTC
.	TRBV18	TRBJ2-7	.	CASSPGAVREQYF	TGTGCCAGCTCACCGGGAGCGGTCCGCGAGCAGTACTTC
.	TRBV9	TRBJ2-2	TRBD1	CASSAVGGQGFTGELFF	TGTGCCAGCAGCGCCGTAGGAGGACAGGGGTTCACCGGGGAGCTGTTTTTT
.	TRBV7-2	TRBJ2-5	TRBD2	CASSFELAGGPETQYF	TGTGCCAGCAGCTTTGAATTAGCGGGGGGGCCGGAGACCCAGTACTTC
.	TRBV27	TRBJ1-6	.	CASSPRDNSPLHF	TGTGCCAGCAGCCCCCGAGATAATTCACCCCTCCACTTT
.	TRBV11-2	TRBJ1-1	TRBD1	CASKPGQLMNTEAFF	TGTGCCAGCAAGCCGGGACAGCTTATGAACACTGAAGCTTTCTTT
once	TRBV9	TRBJ1-2	.	CASSVAGNPYGYTF	TGTGCCAGCAGCGTAGCAGGGAACCCCTATGGCTACACCTTC
.	TRBV11-2	TRBJ2-7	TRBD2	CASSPGRGEQYF	TGTGCCAGCAGCCCGGGGAGGGGCGAGCAGTACTTC
.	TRBV6-5	TRBJ2-6	.	CASNPGDSGANVLTF	TGTGCCAGCAACCCAGGGGACTCTGGGGCCAACGTCCTGACTTTC
.	TRBV2	TRBJ2-7	.	CASSGVEQYF	TGTGCCAGCAGCGGAGTCGAGCAGTACTTC
.	TRBV5-4	TRBJ1-1	TRBD1	CASSLDQGAGDTEAFF	TGTGCCAGCAGCTTGGATCAGGGGGCCGGTGACACTGAAGCTTTCTTT